The T cell receptor beta chain under discussion was sequenced for a study of shared T cell receptors in the human thymus (dated by TCRdb to about 2021). Concerning the study at large: The study examined how the human thymus generates shared, self-reactive T-cell receptor alpha chains.

There are a few counts of this clone. Its antigen is currently not known. No base qualities exist here, and no much larger clone lies one base off it. CDR1 is given as SGHNT and CDR2 as YYREEE, both from the germline V gene (reference sequence). Taken from cysteine to phenylalanine, the CDR3 has 11 residues. The CDR3 DNA has 33 bases and is translated from base 1. Relative to germline, V is 1 base shorter and J is 8 bases shorter, with 3 bases between their ends. The library relied on the immunoSEQ multiplex PCR assay. TCRdb took over this immuneACCESS table, retaining in-frame rearrangements with V and J assigned. Such tables are incomplete; in checked studies, under half of the missing clones stem from an unresolved V gene, and the remainder is unexplained. The sample table records 550,000 to 800,000 clones; over 75% of these occur just once. The top ten clones comprise roughly 0.01% of the sample.

This same sample was also part of a study on human thymus T cells. From that second study: The donors were immunologically healthy infants in Finland who had open corrective cardiac surgery for congenital heart defects. Thymus tissue was obtained as surgical resects removed during corrective cardiac surgery. Biased V and J gene segment usage appeared to be present in both thymic and peripheral blood repertoires. According to the related research, thymic TCR repertoires were highly overlapping among unrelated individuals. The study described the TCR alpha and beta repertoires in under 10 infant thymus samples and a few matching peripheral blood samples. The infant donors were roughly 7 to 244 days old, and the cohort included several males and two females. Thymocytes were released mechanically from tissue and stored at -70 °C as pellets of about 9.5-32 million cells. Genomic DNA was extracted from frozen cell pellets with a QIAsymphony instrument. Using the immunoSEQ multiplex PCR assay, the TCRB and TCRAD loci were amplified from a standardized quantity of quality-controlled genomic DNA. The V(D)J region was spanned by amplicons of a length sufficient to cover the CDR3 and to identify V and J genes. Through the commercial immunoSEQ service, the amplicons were sequenced on an Illumina platform. Primer bias and sequencing errors were corrected using previously described methods, and TCRAD and TCRB definitions followed the IMGT database. Analysis of the repertoires was done with immunoSEQ Analyzer 3.0 and VDJTools and included basic statistics, V/J segment usage, diversity estimates, rarefaction and pairwise overlap. Chao1, ChaoE, Efron-Thisted, Shannon and inverse Simpson indices were used to estimate diversity, which was also estimated on datasets down-sampled to the smallest sample. Repertoire overlap was determined by strict matching of CDR3 nucleotide sequence, V gene and J gene, and Jaccard-based multidimensional scaling clustering was applied. On average, roughly 800,000 unique TCRB clonotypes were obtained from thymus samples, compared with about 84,000 from blood samples.

The specimen was thymocytes. The chain links TRBV5-4 with TRBJ2-2, with the D gene not clear enough to name. This TCR was sampled from a girl under three years old with a congenital heart defect. Donor details come from another sample of the same person, matched by shared clones. The CDR3 reads CASSLSGELFF. The DNA reads TGTGCCAGCAGCTTGTCAGGGGAGCTGTTTTTT. Extended through the reference TRBV5-4 and TRBJ2-2 proteins, this CDR3 yields the full variable domain: ETGVTQSPTHLIKTRGQQVTLRCSSQSGHNTVSWYQQALGQGPQFIFQYYREEENGRGNFPPRFSGLQFPNYSSELNVNALELDDSALYLCASSLSGELFFGEGSRLTVL.